This paragraph covers one T cell receptor beta chain sequence. Its antigen is as yet unknown. TCRdb re-called the multiplex PCR reads with MiXCR, one entry per CDR3 protein. The repertoire has 150,000 to 200,000 distinct CDR3 sequences, 25% to 40% of them found once; the top ten carry around 3.5%. The data were obtained in a study of breast tumors, draining lymph nodes, adjacent tissues. CDR1 is SEHNR, CDR2 FQNEAQ, per germline (reference sequence). The V gene lost 0 bases and the J gene lost 3 bases, with 12 bases spanning the gap. The CDR3 loop spans 15 amino acids. Samples came from axillary lymph nodes draining the breast cancer. General study results and limits: Tumor T cell lymph node origin was a supported hypothesis, not proven.

Sequenced sample: axillary lymph node tissue. The clonotype originates from a female donor with breast cancer. Some clones in this sample may be carry-over from other donors' samples. The chain joins TRBV7-9 to TRBJ2-7, with D possibly TRBD2 on 5 matching bases. CDR3 region: CASSLAGSPYYEQYF. DNA of the CDR3: TGTGCCAGCAGCTTAGCGGGGAGCCCGTACTACGAGCAGTACTTC.